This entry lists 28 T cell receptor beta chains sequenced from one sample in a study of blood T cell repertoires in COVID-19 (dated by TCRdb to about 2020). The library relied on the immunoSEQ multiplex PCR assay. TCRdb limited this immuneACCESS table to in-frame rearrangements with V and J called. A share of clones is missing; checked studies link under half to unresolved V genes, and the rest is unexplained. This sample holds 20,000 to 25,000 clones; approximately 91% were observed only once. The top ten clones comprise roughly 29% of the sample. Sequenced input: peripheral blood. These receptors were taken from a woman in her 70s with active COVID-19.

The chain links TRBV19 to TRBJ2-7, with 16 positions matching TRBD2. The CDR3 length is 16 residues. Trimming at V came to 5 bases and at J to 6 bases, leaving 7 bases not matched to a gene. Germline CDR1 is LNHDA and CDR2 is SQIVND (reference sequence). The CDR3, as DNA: TGTGCCAGTAGTTCGGGACTAGCGGGGGGGCCGTCCGAGCAGTACTTC. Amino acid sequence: CASSSGLAGGPSEQYF.

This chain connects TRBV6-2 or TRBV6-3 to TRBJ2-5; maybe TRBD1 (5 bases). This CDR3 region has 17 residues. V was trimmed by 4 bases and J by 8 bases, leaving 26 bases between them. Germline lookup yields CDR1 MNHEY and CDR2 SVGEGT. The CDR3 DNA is TGTGCCAGCAGTTCGGCCGAAGGGGCCGGATCCCCCCCCACCCAGTACTTC. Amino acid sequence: CASSSAEGAGSPPTQYF.

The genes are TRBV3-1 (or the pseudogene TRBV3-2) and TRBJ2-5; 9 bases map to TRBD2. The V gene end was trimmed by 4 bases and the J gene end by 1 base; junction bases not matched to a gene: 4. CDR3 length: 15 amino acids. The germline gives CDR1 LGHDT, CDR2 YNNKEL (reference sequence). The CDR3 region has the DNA TGTGCCAGCAGCCGAGGCGGGGGGGTCCAAGAGACCCAGTACTTC. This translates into CASSRGGGVQETQYF.

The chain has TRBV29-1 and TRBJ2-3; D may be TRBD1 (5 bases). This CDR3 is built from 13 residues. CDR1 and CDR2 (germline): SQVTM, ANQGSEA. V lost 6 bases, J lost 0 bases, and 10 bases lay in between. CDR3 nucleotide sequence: TGCAGCGTAGGACACTCTAGCACAGATACGCAGTATTTT. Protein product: CSVGHSSTDTQYF.

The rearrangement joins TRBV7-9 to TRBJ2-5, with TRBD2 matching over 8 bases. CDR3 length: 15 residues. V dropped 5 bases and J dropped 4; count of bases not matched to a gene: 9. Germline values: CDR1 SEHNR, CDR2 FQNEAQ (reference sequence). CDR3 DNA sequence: TGTGCCAGCAGCCCCACGGGGGGGGCTATAGAGACCCAGTACTTC. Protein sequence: CASSPTGGAIETQYF.

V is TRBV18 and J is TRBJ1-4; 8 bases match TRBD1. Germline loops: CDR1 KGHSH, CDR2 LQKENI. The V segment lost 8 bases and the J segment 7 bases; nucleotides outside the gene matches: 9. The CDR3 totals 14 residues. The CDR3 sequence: CASGRQGTGEKLFF. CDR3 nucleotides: TGTGCCAGCGGGCGACAGGGGACAGGTGAAAAACTGTTTTTT.

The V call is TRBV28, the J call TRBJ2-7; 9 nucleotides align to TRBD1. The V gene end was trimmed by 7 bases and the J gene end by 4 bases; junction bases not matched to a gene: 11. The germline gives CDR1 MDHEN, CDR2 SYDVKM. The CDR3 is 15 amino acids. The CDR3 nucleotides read TGTGCCAGCACCGATCGACAGGGGGGGGTTTACGAGCAGTACTTC. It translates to CASTDRQGGVYEQYF.

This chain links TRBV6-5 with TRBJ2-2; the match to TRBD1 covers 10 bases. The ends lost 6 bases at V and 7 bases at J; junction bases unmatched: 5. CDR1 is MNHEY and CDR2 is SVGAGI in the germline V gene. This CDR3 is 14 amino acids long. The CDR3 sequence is CASRTGGGGGELFF. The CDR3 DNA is TGTGCCAGCAGGACAGGGGGCGGTGGCGGGGAGCTGTTTTTT.

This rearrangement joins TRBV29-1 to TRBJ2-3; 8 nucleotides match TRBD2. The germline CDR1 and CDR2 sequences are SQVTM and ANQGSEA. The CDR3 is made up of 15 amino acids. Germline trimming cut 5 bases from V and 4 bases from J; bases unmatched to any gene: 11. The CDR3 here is CSVTHSGASADTQYF. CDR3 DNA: TGCAGCGTTACCCATAGCGGGGCCTCAGCAGATACGCAGTATTTT.

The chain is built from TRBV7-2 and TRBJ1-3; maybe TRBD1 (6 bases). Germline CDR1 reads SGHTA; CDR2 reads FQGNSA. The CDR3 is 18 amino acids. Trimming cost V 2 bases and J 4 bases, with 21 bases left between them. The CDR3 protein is CASSLLPLFRGSGNTIYF. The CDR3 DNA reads TGTGCCAGCAGCTTACTTCCACTTTTCAGGGGCTCAGGAAACACCATATATTTT.

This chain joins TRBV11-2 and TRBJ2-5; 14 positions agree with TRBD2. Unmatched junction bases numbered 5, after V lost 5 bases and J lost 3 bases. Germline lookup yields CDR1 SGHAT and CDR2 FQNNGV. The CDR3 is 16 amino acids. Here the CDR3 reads CASSQGGLAGEETQYF. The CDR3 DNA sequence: TGTGCCAGCAGCCAAGGGGGACTAGCGGGGGAAGAGACCCAGTACTTC.

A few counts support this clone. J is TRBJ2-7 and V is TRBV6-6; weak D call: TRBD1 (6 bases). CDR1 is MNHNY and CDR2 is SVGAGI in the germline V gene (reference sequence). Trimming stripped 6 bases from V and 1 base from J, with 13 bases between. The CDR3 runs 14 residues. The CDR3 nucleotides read TGTGCCAGCAGACAGGGTTCCCCTTCCTACGAGCAGTACTTC. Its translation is CASRQGSPSYEQYF.

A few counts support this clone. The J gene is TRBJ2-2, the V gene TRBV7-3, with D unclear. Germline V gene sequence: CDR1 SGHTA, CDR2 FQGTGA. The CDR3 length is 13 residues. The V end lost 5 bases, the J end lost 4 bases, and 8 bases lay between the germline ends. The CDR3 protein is CASSQPSTGELFF. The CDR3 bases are TGTGCCAGCAGCCAACCGAGCACCGGGGAGCTGTTTTTT.

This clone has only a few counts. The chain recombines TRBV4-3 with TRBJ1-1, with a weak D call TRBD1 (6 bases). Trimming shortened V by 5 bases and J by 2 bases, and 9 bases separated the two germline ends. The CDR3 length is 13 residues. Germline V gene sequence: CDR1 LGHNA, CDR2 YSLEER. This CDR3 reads CASSGGYNTEAFF. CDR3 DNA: TGCGCCAGCAGCGGGGGCTACAACACTGAAGCTTTCTTT.

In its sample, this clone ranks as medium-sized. The CDR3 region is CASSQRGFGGSGRRDTQYF. The CDR3 DNA follows: TGTGCCAGCAGCCAAAGGGGTTTTGGAGGTAGCGGAAGGAGAGATACGCAGTATTTT. This sequence joins TRBV4-2 and TRBJ2-3, with D perhaps TRBD2 (6 bases). With 2 bases removed from V and 5 bases from J, the gap between germline ends came to 26 bases. Germline V gene sequence: CDR1 LGHNA, CDR2 YNFKEQ. The CDR3 loop spans 19 amino acids.

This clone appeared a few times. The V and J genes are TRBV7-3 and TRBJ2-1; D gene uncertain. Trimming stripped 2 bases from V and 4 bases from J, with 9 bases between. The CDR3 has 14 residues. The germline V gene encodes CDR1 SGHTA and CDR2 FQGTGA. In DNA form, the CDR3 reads TGTGCCAGCAGCTTAGGGCTATATTACAATGAGCAGTTCTTC. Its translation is CASSLGLYYNEQFF.

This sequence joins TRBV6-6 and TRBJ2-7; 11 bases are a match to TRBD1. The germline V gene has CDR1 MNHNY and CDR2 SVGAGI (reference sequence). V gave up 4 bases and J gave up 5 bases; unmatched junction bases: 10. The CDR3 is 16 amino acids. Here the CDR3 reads CASSSSRGQGGNEQYF. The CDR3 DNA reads TGTGCCAGCAGTTCCTCTAGGGGACAGGGGGGGAACGAGCAGTACTTC.

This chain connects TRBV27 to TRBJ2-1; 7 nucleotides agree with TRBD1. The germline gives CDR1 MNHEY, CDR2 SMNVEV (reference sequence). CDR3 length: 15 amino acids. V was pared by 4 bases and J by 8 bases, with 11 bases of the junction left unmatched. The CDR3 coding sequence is TGTGCCAGCAGTTCCCCACGCCGACAGGGCGATGAGCAGTTCTTC. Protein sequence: CASSSPRRQGDEQFF.

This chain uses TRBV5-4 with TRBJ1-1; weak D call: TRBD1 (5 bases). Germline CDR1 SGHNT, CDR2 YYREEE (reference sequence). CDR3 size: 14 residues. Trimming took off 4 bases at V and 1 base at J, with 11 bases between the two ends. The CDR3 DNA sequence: TGTGCCAGCAGCACAAGGGGAGGGAACACTGAAGCTTTCTTT. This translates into CASSTRGGNTEAFF.

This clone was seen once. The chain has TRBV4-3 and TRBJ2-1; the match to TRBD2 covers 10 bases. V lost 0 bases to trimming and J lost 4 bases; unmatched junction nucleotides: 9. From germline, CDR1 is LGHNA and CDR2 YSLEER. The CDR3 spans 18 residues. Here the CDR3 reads CASSQDTASGGLYNEQFF. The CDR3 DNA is TGCGCCAGCAGCCAAGATACAGCTAGCGGGGGTCTGTACAATGAGCAGTTCTTC.

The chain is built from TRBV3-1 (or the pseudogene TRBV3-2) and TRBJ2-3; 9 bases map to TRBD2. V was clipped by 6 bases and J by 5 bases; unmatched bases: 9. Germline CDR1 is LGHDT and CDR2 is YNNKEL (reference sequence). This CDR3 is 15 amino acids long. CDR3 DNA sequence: TGTGCCAGCAGTGGGGGACTAGCTTGGAAAGATACGCAGTATTTT. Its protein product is CASSGGLAWKDTQYF.

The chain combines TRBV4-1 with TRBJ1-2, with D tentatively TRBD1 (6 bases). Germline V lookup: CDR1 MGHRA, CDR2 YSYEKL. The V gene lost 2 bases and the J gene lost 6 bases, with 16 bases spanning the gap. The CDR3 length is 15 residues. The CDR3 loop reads CASSQTGLGIDGYTF. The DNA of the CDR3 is TGCGCCAGCAGCCAAACAGGGTTGGGAATAGATGGCTACACCTTC.

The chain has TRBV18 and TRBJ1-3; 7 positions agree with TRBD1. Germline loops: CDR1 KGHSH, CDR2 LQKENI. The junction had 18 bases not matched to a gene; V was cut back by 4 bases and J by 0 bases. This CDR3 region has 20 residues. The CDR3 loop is CASSQPGQKSIRNSGNTIYF. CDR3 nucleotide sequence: TGTGCCAGCTCACAACCGGGACAGAAATCTATAAGGAACTCTGGAAACACCATATATTTT.

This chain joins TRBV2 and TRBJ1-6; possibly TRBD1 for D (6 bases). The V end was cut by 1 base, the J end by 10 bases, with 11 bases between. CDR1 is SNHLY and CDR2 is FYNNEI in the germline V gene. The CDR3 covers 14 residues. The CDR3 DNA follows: TGTGCCAGCAGTGAAGAACAGGGACGGTCACCCCTCCACTTT. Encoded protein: CASSEEQGRSPLHF.

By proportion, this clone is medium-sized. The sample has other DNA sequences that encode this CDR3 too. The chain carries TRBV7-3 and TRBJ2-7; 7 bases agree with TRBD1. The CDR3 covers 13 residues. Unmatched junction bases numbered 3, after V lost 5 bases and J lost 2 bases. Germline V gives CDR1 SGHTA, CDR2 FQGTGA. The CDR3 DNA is TGTGCCAGCAGCCTACAGGGGACCTACGAGCAGTACTTC. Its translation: CASSLQGTYEQYF.

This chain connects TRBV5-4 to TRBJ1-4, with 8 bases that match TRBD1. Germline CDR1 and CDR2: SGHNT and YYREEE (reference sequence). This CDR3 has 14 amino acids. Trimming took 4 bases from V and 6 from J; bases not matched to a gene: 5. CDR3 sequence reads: CASSGDRGDEKLFF. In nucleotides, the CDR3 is TGTGCCAGCAGCGGTGACAGGGGCGATGAAAAACTGTTTTTT.

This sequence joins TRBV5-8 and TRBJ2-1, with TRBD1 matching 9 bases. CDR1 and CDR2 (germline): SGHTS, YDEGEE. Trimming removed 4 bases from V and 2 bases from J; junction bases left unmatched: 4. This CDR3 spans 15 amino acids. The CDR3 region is CASSRGTGTYNEQFF. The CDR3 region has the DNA TGTGCCAGCAGCCGAGGGACAGGGACCTACAATGAGCAGTTCTTC.

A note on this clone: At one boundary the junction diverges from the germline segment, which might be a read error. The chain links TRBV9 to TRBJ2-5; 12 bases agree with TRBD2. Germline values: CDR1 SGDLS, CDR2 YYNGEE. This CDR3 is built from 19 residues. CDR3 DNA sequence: TGTGCCACCAGCGTAGAGGCTAGCGGGGGGGTAAGCTGGGGAGAGACCCAGTACTTC. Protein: CATSVEASGGVSWGETQYF.